What follows describes a single TCR beta chain. The CDR3 covers 14 residues. This specimen comes from a study of T cells expressing NK-cell markers. Reanalyzing the 5' RACE reads, TCRdb keeps one entry per CDR3 protein, without DNA. Listed are about 460,000 distinct CDR3 sequences; 1.4% falls within the top ten. Sample: blood T cells: a sorted CD56 or NKG2C T cell subset, CD4+ or CD8+ T cells, or bulk PBMC T cells (not recorded which). V gene TRBV12-3 or TRBV12-4 combines with J gene TRBJ2-5; as DNA is missing, the TRBD2 call by TCRdb cannot be tested. The receptor's source is a woman in her fifties or sixties in good health. Here the CDR3 reads CASRAGGGIETQYF.